Sequencing of this T cell receptor beta chain was carried out in a study of blood T cells in healthy people across ages (dated by TCRdb to between 2015 and 2017). In the study overall: In model experiments, template switching captured roughly one uniquely barcoded TCR beta cDNA molecule for every two T cells. The study measured age-related changes in TCR beta repertoire diversity using deep sequencing normalized with unique cDNA molecular identifiers. Four age groups were formed from the donors: young (average approximately 15 years), middle-aged (around 40), aged (approximately 60) and long-lived (roughly 88). To avoid experimental bias, donors of different ages were randomly spread across the sequencing lanes. Two additional independent replicas of 1 million unique cDNA reads from the same blood draw were analyzed for two donors (one aged 18 to 29 and one aged 80 or older). Study-wide findings and limitations: Compared with the aged group, more naive CD4+ T cells, fewer expanded clones and increased TCR diversity were shown by the long-lived group, suggesting age selection. Observed TCR beta diversity per million T cells fell roughly linearly with age, and a significant reduction was already apparent by age around 40. Estimates of total diversity from one million sequenced T cells were regarded as lower bounds and underestimates. Observed TCR beta diversity correlated strongly with the percentage of naive T cells measured by flow cytometry. Because profiling used bulk unsorted PBMCs, naive and antigen-experienced compartments could not be compared conclusively. Because donor CMV infection status was unknown, age-related changes in expanded clonotypes were potentially confounded.

Details on this clonotype: What antigen it recognizes has not been identified. There are no base qualities to consult, and no much larger clone falls within one base.

The germline V gene specifies ENHRY as CDR1 and SYGVKD as CDR2. Inclusive of the bounding cysteine and phenylalanine, the CDR3 is 14 residues long. Only CDR3 DNA remains: 42 bases, in frame from the first base. V lost 10 bases and J lost 3 bases, and the count of bases not matched to a germline gene is 7. Donors were a few dozen systemically healthy Caucasian individuals from Russia aged roughly 6 to 100 years. Approximately 10 milliliters of peripheral blood were collected from each donor into EDTA-treated Vacutainer tubes. Ficoll-Paque density-gradient centrifugation was used to isolate PBMCs, with at least 6.5 million per sample. Trizol reagent was used to extract total RNA from PBMCs, with at least 6 micrograms per sample. For every donor, an aliquot of PBMCs went through flow cytometry to measure the percentages of naive CD45RAhigh/CD27high T cells. Library preparation was by 5' RACE. For sequencing, an Illumina HiSeq 2500 was employed. The second PCR ran for about 6 to 11 cycles and used a J-beta primer mix along with a sample-barcoded 5' primer. A template-switch 5' adaptor carrying 12 random nucleotides introduced a unique molecular identifier onto each TCR beta cDNA molecule. At least 2.5 million CDR3-containing paired-end reads were obtained from each sample. First-strand cDNA synthesis was performed from all RNA using the Mint cDNA synthesis kit, with priming by a TRBC-specific oligonucleotide. All cDNA was treated with uracil-DNA glycosylase and then went through a first 18-cycle PCR with the universal primers M1SS and BC2_uni_R. In the source study's methods: For normalization, 1 million high-quality reads were randomly selected from each sample, with every read carrying a distinct molecular identifier. Reads sharing molecular identifiers were discarded rather than binned into consensus sequences. MiTCR, run with a Q25 quality threshold and the strictest error-elimination algorithm, handled CDR3 identification, clonotype clustering and error correction. A nonparametric unseen species model using Euler transformation provided a lower-bound estimate of total TCR beta diversity. TCRdb applied fastp at Q25 and MiXCR to the public reads, then kept only in-frame beta chains. Every distinct CDR3 protein forms one entry, paired with its most common genes and DNA. The V and J calls come from TCRdb's annotation, not from the publication. In all, the sample holds around 650,000 distinct CDR3 sequences, and 40% to 50% of those were seen once. The ten biggest clones cover around 32% of the sample.

This TCR derives from an elderly man in good health. This chain joins TRBV10-3 to TRBJ2-1, and TRBD1 aligns with 9 junction nucleotides. The source material was blood. The DNA sequence is as follows: TGTGCCACCGAGGGGACAGGGAACTACAATGAGCAGTTCTTC. It encodes CATEGTGNYNEQFF.